This TCR beta chain is drawn from a study of CD8 T cells in ankylosing spondylitis. Study-wide results and limits: Matched ankylosing spondylitis synovial fluid reportedly contained a significantly enriched population of disease-linked clones. A motif in TCR beta, a set of 8 or 9 highly homologous variants, appeared characteristic of ankylosing spondylitis blood. Earlier reports found some motif variants in synovial fluid and blood in reactive arthritis.

The germline V gene encodes CDR1 KGHDR and CDR2 SFDVKD. J lost 0 bases, V lost 4 bases, and 6 bases had no gene match. This CDR3 region has 18 residues. Quantitative molecular-barcoded 5'-RACE generated the TCR beta libraries. Each CDR3 protein gets one entry after TCRdb re-called the 5' RACE reads with MiXCR. The sample consists of fewer than 500,000 distinct CDR3 sequences, about 20% of them appearing once. This clonotype showed up just a few times. The antigen remains undetermined. This sequence originates from a male donor with ankylosing spondylitis. The sequenced sample consisted of blood, either unsorted or a sorted T cell fraction (not recorded which). V gene TRBV24-1 combines with J gene TRBJ2-2; 11 bases agree with TRBD1. DNA of the CDR3: TGTGCCACCAGTGAAGGGGGACAGGGGGTAACGAACACCGGGGAGCTGTTTTTT. Translation: CATSEGGQGVTNTGELFF.